This T cell receptor beta chain was found in a study of quantifying T cell responses using KT2 cells. Study context: cDNA was made from DNase-treated RNA using alpha and beta constant primers.

Each cDNA got a UMI-containing oligo ligated at its 3' end. The first PCR ran 4 to 5 cycles with an equimolar RC1.1 and RC1.2 beta primer mix. TCRdb redid the calling of the UMI-ligation and nested PCR reads with MiXCR, one entry per CDR3 protein. The sample consists of tens of thousands of distinct CDR3 sequences, roughly 8% of them appearing once. CDR3 length: 11 residues. The germline V gene encodes CDR1 SGHDN and CDR2 FVKESK. V was trimmed by 1 base and J by 11 bases, leaving 8 bases between them. In its sample, this clonotype was seen a few times. The antigen is undetermined. KT2, a clone with a known TCR, was spiked into unfractionated PBMC. Fixed numbers of PBMC received varying amounts of KT2 cells. Overall study results and limits: Very high KT2 spike-in numbers caused saturation in KT2 sequence detection.

This sequence originates from a human donor. Specimen: PBMCs spiked with cells of the T cell clone KT2. The chain carries TRBV14 and TRBJ1-1; no definite D call. The CDR3 DNA reads as TGTGCCAGCAGCCAAGGAGGATTGGCTTTCTTT. Amino acid sequence: CASSQGGLAFF.